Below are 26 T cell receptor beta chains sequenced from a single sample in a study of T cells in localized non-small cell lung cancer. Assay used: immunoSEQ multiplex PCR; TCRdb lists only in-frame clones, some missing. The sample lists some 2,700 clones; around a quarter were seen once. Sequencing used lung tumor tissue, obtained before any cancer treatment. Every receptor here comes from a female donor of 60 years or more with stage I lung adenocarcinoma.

In DNA form, the CDR3 reads TGTGCCAGCTCACCCGTAGCTATCGGGACTAGCGGGATCAACGAGCAGTACTTC. Protein sequence: CASSPVAIGTSGINEQYF. J is TRBJ2-7 and V is TRBV18, with TRBD2 matching over 13 bases. This CDR3 spans 18 amino acids. CDR1 and CDR2 (germline): KGHSH, LQKENI. Trimming took 3 bases from V and 5 from J; bases not matched to a gene: 13.

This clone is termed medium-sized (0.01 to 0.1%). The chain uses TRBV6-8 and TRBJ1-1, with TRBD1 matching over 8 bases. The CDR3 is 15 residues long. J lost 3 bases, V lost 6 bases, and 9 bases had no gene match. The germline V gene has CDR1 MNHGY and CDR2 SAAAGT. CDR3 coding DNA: TGTGCCAGCAGCCCTCGGGACAGGCGGGACACTGAAGCTTTCTTT. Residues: CASSPRDRRDTEAFF.

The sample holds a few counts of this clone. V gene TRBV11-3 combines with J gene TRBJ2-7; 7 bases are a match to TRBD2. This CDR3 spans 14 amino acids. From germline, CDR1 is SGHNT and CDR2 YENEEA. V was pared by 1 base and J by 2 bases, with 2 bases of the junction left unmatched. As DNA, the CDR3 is TGTGCCAGCAGCTTAGTAGCGGGTCCCTACGAGCAGTACTTC. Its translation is CASSLVAGPYEQYF.

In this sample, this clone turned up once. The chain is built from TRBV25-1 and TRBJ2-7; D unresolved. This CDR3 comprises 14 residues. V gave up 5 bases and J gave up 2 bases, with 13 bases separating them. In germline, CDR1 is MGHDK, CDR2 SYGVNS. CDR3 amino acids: CASSHTPTPYEQYF. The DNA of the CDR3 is TGTGCCAGCAGTCACACACCGACACCCTACGAGCAGTACTTC.

In DNA form, the CDR3 reads TGTGCCAGCAGCTCAACACGACAGGGGGCCCCCACCTCGAACACTGAAGCTTTCTTT. Translating gives CASSSTRQGAPTSNTEAFF. The chain has TRBV7-2 and TRBJ1-1; TRBD1 matches 10 bases. This CDR3 has 19 amino acids. Per the germline V gene, CDR1 is SGHTA and CDR2 is FQGNSA. Trimming took 4 bases from V and 1 from J; bases not matched to a gene: 15.

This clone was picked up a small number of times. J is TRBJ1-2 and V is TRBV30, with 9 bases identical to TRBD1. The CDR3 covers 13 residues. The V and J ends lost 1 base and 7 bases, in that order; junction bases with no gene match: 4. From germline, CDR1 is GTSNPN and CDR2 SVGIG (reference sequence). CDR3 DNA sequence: TGTGCCTGGAGTGAGGGACAGGGCTTTGGCTACACCTTC. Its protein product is CAWSEGQGFGYTF.

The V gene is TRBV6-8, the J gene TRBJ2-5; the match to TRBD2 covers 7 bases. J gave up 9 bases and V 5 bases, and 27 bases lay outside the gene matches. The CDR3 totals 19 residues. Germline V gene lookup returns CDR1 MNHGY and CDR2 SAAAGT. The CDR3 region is CASSDPVASGGFTVVAQYF. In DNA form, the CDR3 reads TGTGCCAGCAGTGACCCGGTGGCTAGCGGAGGGTTCACGGTTGTGGCCCAGTACTTC.

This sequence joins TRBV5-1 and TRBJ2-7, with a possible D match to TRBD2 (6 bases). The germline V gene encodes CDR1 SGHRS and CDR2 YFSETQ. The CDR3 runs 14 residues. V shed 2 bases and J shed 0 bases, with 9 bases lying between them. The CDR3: CASSLNSGSYEQYF. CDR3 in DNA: TGCGCCAGCAGCTTAAATAGCGGCTCCTACGAGCAGTACTTC.

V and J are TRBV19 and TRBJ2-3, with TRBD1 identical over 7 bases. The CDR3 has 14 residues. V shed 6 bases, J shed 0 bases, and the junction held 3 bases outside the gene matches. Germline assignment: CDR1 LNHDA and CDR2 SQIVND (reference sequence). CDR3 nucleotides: TGTGCCAGTAGGAAACAGGGGAGCACAGATACGCAGTATTTT. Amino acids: CASRKQGSTDTQYF. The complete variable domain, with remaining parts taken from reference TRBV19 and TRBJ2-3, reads DGGITQSPKYLFRKEGQNVTLSCEQNLNHDAMYWYRQDPGQGLRLIYYSQIVNDFQKGDIAEGYSVSREKKESFPLTVTSAQKNPTAFYLCASRKQGSTDTQYFGPGTRLTVL.

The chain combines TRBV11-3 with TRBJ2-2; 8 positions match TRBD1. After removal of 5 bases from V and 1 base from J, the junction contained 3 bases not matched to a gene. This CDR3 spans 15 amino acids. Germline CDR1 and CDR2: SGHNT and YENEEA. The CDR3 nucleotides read TGTGCCAGCAGCACGGACAGGGAGAACACCGGGGAGCTGTTTTTT. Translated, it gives CASSTDRENTGELFF.

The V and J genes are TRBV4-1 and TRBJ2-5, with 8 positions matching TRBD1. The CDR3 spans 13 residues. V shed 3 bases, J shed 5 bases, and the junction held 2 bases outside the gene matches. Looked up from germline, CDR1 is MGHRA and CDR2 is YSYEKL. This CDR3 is CASSHRQGETQYF. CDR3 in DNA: TGCGCCAGCAGCCACCGACAGGGGGAGACCCAGTACTTC.

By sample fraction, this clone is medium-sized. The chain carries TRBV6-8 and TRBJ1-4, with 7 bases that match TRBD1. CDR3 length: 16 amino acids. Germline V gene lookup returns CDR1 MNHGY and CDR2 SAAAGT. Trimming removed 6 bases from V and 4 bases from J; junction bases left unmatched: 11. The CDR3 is CASSDRTGTDNEKLFF. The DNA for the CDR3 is TGTGCCAGCAGCGACCGCACCGGGACAGATAATGAAAAACTGTTTTTT.

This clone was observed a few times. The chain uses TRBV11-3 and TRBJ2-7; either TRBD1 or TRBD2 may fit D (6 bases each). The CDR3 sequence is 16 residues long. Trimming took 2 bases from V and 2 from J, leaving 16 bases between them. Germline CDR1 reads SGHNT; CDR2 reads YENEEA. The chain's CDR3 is CASSLNPVGGTYEQYF. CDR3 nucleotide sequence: TGTGCCAGCAGCTTAAATCCGGTAGGGGGGACCTACGAGCAGTACTTC.

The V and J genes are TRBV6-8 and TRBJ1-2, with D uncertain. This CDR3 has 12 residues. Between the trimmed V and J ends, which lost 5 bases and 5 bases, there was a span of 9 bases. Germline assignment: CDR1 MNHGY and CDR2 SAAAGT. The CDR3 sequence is CASSASEYGYTF. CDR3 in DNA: TGTGCCAGCAGTGCCTCTGAATATGGCTACACCTTC.

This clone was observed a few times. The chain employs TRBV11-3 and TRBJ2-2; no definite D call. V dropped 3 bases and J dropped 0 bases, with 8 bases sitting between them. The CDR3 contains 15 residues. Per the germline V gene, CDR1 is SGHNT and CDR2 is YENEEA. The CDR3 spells CASSLADANTGELFF. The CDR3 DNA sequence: TGTGCCAGCAGCTTGGCAGATGCGAACACCGGGGAGCTGTTTTTT.

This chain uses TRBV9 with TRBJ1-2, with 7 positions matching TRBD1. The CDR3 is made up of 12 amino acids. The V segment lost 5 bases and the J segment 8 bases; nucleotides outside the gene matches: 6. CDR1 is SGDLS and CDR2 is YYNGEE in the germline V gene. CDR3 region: CASSDRALGYTF. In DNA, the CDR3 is TGTGCCAGCAGTGACAGGGCTCTCGGCTACACCTTC.

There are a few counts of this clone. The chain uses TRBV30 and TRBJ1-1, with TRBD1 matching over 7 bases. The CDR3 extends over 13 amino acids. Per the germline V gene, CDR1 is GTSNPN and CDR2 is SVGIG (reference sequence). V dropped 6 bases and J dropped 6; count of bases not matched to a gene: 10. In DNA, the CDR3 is TGTGCCTGTAACAGGGGCTTCAACGCTGAAGCTTTCTTT. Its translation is CACNRGFNAEAFF. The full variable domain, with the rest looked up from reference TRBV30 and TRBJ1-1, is SQTIHQWPATLVQPVGSPLSLECTVEGTSNPNLYWYRQAAGRGLQLLFYSVGIGQISSEVPQNLSASRPQDRQFILSSKKLLLSDSGFYLCACNRGFNAEAFFGQGTRLTVV.

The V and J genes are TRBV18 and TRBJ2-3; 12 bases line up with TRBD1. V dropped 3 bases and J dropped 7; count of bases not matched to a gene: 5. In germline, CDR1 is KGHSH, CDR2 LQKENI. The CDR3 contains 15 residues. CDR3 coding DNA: TGTGCCAGCTCACCGACGGGACAGGGGGCAAATACGCAGTATTTT. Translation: CASSPTGQGANTQYF. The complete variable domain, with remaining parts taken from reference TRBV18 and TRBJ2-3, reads NAGVMQNPRHLVRRRGQEARLRCSPMKGHSHVYWYRQLPEEGLKFMVYLQKENIIDESGMPKERFSAEFPKEGPSILRIQQVVRGDSAAYFCASSPTGQGANTQYFGPGTRLTVL.

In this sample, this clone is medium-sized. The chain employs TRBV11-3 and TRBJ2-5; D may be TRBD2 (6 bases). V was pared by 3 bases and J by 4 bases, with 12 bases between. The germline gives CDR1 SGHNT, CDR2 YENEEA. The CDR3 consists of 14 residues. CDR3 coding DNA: TGTGCCAGCAGCTTGGCTCGGGGAGGAGAGACCCAGTACTTC. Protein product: CASSLARGGETQYF.

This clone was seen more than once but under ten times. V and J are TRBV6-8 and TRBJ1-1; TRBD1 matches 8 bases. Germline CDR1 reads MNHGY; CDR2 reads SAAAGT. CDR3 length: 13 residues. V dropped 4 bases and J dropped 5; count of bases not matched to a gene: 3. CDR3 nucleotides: TGTGCCAGCAGTTCCACAGGGGGTACTGAAGCTTTCTTT. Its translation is CASSSTGGTEAFF.

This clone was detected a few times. CDR3 loop: CASSLKREGGTQYF. CDR3 DNA: TGTGCCAGCAGTTTAAAACGGGAGGGGGGTACGCAGTATTTT. The chain couples TRBV8-2 to TRBJ2-3; TRBD2, as called in the table, went unchecked against the DNA. TRBV8-2 constitutes a pseudogene. The CDR3 is made up of 14 amino acids.

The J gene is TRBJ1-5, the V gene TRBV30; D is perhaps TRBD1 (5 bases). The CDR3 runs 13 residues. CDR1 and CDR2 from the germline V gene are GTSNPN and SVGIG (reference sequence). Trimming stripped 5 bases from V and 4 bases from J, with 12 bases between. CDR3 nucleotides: TGTGCCTGGGCGGGGCAGGGAAATCAGCCCCAGCATTTT. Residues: CAWAGQGNQPQHF. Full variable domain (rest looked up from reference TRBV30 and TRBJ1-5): SQTIHQWPATLVQPVGSPLSLECTVEGTSNPNLYWYRQAAGRGLQLLFYSVGIGQISSEVPQNLSASRPQDRQFILSSKKLLLSDSGFYLCAWAGQGNQPQHFGDGTRLSIL.

The CDR3: CASSYGTQAYEQYF. CDR3 DNA sequence: TGCGCCAGCAGCTACGGGACTCAAGCCTACGAGCAGTACTTC. V and J are TRBV5-1 and TRBJ2-7; TRBD2 might be the D (6 bases). V gave up 3 bases and J gave up 2 bases, with 12 bases separating them. CDR3 length: 14 amino acids. Germline CDR1 is SGHRS and CDR2 is YFSETQ. Variable domain in full (rest from reference TRBV5-1 and TRBJ2-7): KAGVTQTPRYLIKTRGQQVTLSCSPISGHRSVSWYQQTPGQGLQFLFEYFSETQRNKGNFPGRFSGRQFSNSRSEMNVSTLELGDSALYLCASSYGTQAYEQYFGPGTRLTVT.

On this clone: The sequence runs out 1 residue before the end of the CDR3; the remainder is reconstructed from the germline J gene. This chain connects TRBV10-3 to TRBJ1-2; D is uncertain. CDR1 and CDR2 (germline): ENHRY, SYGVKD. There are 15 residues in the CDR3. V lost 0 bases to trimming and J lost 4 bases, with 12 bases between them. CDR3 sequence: CAISESERWIYGYTF. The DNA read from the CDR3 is TGTGCCATCAGTGAGTCGGAAAGATGGATCTATGGCTACACC.

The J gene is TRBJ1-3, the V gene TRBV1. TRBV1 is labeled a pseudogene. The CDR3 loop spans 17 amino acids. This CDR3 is CASSQDRGESSGNTIYF. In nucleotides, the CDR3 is TGCGCCAGCAGCCAAGATAGAGGGGAATCCTCTGGAAACACCATATATTTT.

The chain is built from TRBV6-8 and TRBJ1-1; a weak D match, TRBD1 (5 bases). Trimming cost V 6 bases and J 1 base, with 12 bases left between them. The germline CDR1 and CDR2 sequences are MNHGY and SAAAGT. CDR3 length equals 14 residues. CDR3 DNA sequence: TGTGCCAGCAGCCCGGGGGGGTGGAACACTGAAGCTTTCTTT. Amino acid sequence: CASSPGGWNTEAFF.